This T cell receptor beta chain was sequenced in a study of identical twins. The study, taken as a whole, reports: Conclusions came from cross-sectional statistical analysis, not from following the same donors. There were fewer insertions in abundant cord blood beta clonotypes, but memory repertoires showed no such pattern. There was more out-of-frame TCR alpha sharing in monozygotic twins than models estimated.

Germline V lookup: CDR1 SGHRS, CDR2 YFSETQ. The CDR3 extends over 16 amino acids. The ends were cut back, 0 bases at V and 5 bases at J, with 15 bases in the middle. Regarding this clonotype: Antigen specificity is unknown.

Template switching supplied a universal primer site; unique molecular identifiers were carried on the cDNA. TCRdb passed the 5' RACE reads through MiXCR, listing each CDR3 protein once. The sample contains fewer than 550,000 distinct CDR3 sequences, roughly 15% of which appear only once. These data also formed part of another study, on yellow fever vaccine responses in identical twins.

J is TRBJ1-3 and V is TRBV5-1; weak D call: TRBD1 (6 bases). This receptor was obtained from a woman younger than 30 in good health. Sequencing was done on a sample of CD4+ T cells sorted from blood. CDR3 nucleotides: TGCGCCAGCAGCTTGGAAGGGGGGACACTAAGAAACACCATATATTTT. Amino acids: CASSLEGGTLRNTIYF.